This is a list of T cell receptor beta chains from one sample in a study of TIL therapy for anti-PD-1-resistant metastatic lung cancer. Sequencing used immunoSEQ multiplex PCR; TCRdb keeps in-frame clones, though not all of them. The profile covers tens of thousands of clones, with 65% to 80% appearing a single time and approximately 16% taken by the ten largest. The sample was blood, taken at baseline. These receptors all come from a man aged 65-85 years with non-small cell lung cancer. Both conserved end residues are part of each CDR3. A D gene is named only where the DNA matches it firmly. Clone size appears in some rows only: once, few, many, or a class for an expanded clone.

clone_size: .; j_call: TRBJ2-7; v_call: TRBV19; d_call: TRBD2; cdr3_nt: TGTGCCAGTAGTAGCGGCGGGAGCGGGTACGAGCAGTACTTC; cdr3_aa: CASSSGGSGYEQYF
clone_size: .; j_call: TRBJ2-7; v_call: TRBV6-6; d_call: TRBD2; cdr3_nt: TGTGCCAGCAGTGGACGACTAGCGGGAGGGGACGAGCAGTACTTC; cdr3_aa: CASSGRLAGGDEQYF
clone_size: few; j_call: TRBJ2-7; v_call: TRBV7-6; d_call: TRBD1; cdr3_nt: TGTGCCAGCAGCTCGCCGGGACAGGGGGCTTACGAGCAGTACTTC; cdr3_aa: CASSSPGQGAYEQYF
clone_size: few; j_call: TRBJ2-6; v_call: TRBV28; d_call: .; cdr3_nt: TGTGCCAGCAGTTCAGTTACAGGGCCTGGGGCCAACGTCCTGACTTTC; cdr3_aa: CASSSVTGPGANVLTF
clone_size: .; j_call: TRBJ2-7; v_call: TRBV4-2; d_call: .; cdr3_nt: TGTGCCAGCAGCCACGGACGCTCCTACGAGCAGTACTTC; cdr3_aa: CASSHGRSYEQYF
clone_size: .; j_call: TRBJ2-1; v_call: TRBV5-1; d_call: .; cdr3_nt: TGCGCCAGCAGCTTGGGGGTGTCTGAGCAGTTCTTC; cdr3_aa: CASSLGVSEQFF
clone_size: .; j_call: TRBJ1-2; v_call: TRBV6-5; d_call: .; cdr3_nt: TGTGCCAGCAGTTACTTGGGGGGGGCGATTGGCTACACCTTC; cdr3_aa: CASSYLGGAIGYTF
clone_size: .; j_call: TRBJ2-4; v_call: TRBV5-6; d_call: TRBD2; cdr3_nt: TGTGCCAGCAGCTTAGGGCTAGCGGGGCTAGCCAAAAACATTCAGTACTTC; cdr3_aa: CASSLGLAGLAKNIQYF
clone_size: .; j_call: TRBJ1-1; v_call: TRBV5-1; d_call: TRBD1; cdr3_nt: TGCGCCAGCAGCTTGTCGCAGGGGGTAGGGGATGAAGCTTTCTTT; cdr3_aa: CASSLSQGVGDEAFF
clone_size: once; j_call: TRBJ2-7; v_call: TRBV11-1; d_call: .; cdr3_nt: TGTGCCAGCAGCTTATTATGGGGCGAGCAGTACTTC; cdr3_aa: CASSLLWGEQYF
clone_size: .; j_call: TRBJ2-5; v_call: TRBV15; d_call: .; cdr3_nt: TGTGCCACCAGCCGAGGTTTAGAAGAGACCCAGTACTTC; cdr3_aa: CATSRGLEETQYF
clone_size: .; j_call: TRBJ2-2; v_call: TRBV2; d_call: .; cdr3_nt: TGTGCCAGCATAGACACATTATCGAACACCGGGGAGCTGTTTTTT; cdr3_aa: CASIDTLSNTGELFF
clone_size: .; j_call: TRBJ1-6; v_call: TRBV6-5; d_call: .; cdr3_nt: TGTGCCAGCAGTTACGGTAGACCTCATGGTAATTCACCCCTCCACTTT; cdr3_aa: CASSYGRPHGNSPLHF
clone_size: .; j_call: TRBJ1-2; v_call: TRBV30; d_call: TRBD1; cdr3_nt: TGTGCCTGGAGTGGGACAGGGGGCTGGTTGGGCTACACCTTC; cdr3_aa: CAWSGTGGWLGYTF
clone_size: .; j_call: TRBJ2-7; v_call: TRBV29-1; d_call: TRBD2; cdr3_nt: TGCAGCGTTTTGCCGGGACTAAATACCTACGAGCAGTACTTC; cdr3_aa: CSVLPGLNTYEQYF
clone_size: .; j_call: TRBJ2-3; v_call: TRBV10-3; d_call: .; cdr3_nt: TGTGCCATCAGTGACCGGACCAAATCAGATACGCAGTATTTT; cdr3_aa: CAISDRTKSDTQYF
clone_size: .; j_call: TRBJ2-1; v_call: TRBV5-1; d_call: TRBD1; cdr3_nt: TGCGCCAGCAGCCCCGGACAGGGGCGATGGGATGAGCAGTTCTTC; cdr3_aa: CASSPGQGRWDEQFF
clone_size: .; j_call: TRBJ2-3; v_call: TRBV28; d_call: .; cdr3_nt: TGTGCCAGCAGTTTGCGAAGCGGATTACGCACAGATACGCAGTATTTT; cdr3_aa: CASSLRSGLRTDTQYF
clone_size: .; j_call: TRBJ2-1; v_call: TRBV9; d_call: TRBD2; cdr3_nt: TGTGCCAGCAGCGTATTTTCCGGGAGGGCCGAGGATGAGCAGTTCTTC; cdr3_aa: CASSVFSGRAEDEQFF
clone_size: .; j_call: TRBJ1-1; v_call: TRBV19; d_call: TRBD1; cdr3_nt: TGTGCCAGTAGCCAAAAATCCTCGGACAGGCGGAGCACTGAAGCTTTCTTT; cdr3_aa: CASSQKSSDRRSTEAFF
clone_size: .; j_call: TRBJ1-5; v_call: TRBV6-1; d_call: TRBD1; cdr3_nt: TGTGCCAGCAGTGAAAGGGACAGGGGGGCCCGTCAGCCCCAGCATTTT; cdr3_aa: CASSERDRGARQPQHF
clone_size: .; j_call: TRBJ1-5; v_call: TRBV28; d_call: .; cdr3_nt: TGTGCCAGCAGTCCCCAGGACGGGGGGGGCGGCCAGCCCCAGCATTTT; cdr3_aa: CASSPQDGGGGQPQHF
clone_size: few; j_call: TRBJ2-1; v_call: TRBV14; d_call: .; cdr3_nt: TGTGCCAGCAGCCAAGATTACGGTGAGCAGTTCTTC; cdr3_aa: CASSQDYGEQFF
clone_size: .; j_call: TRBJ2-3; v_call: TRBV5-1; d_call: .; cdr3_nt: TGCGCCAGCAGCTCCTTAAATTTGGGTGATACGCAGTATTTT; cdr3_aa: CASSSLNLGDTQYF
clone_size: .; j_call: TRBJ1-4; v_call: TRBV19; d_call: .; cdr3_nt: TGTGCCAGTAGTGGGCCTCCGGTAACTGAAAAACTGTTTTTT; cdr3_aa: CASSGPPVTEKLFF
clone_size: .; j_call: TRBJ2-7; v_call: TRBV4-3; d_call: TRBD2; cdr3_nt: TGCGCCAGCAGCCAAGTCTTCAGCGGGAGGTACGAGCAGTACTTC; cdr3_aa: CASSQVFSGRYEQYF
clone_size: .; j_call: TRBJ1-2; v_call: TRBV15; d_call: TRBD1; cdr3_nt: TGTGCCACCAGCAGTCCGGGACAGGGAAACTATGGCTACACCTTC; cdr3_aa: CATSSPGQGNYGYTF
clone_size: few; j_call: TRBJ2-7; v_call: TRBV21-1; d_call: .; cdr3_nt: TGTGCCAGCAGCTCACTCCGGGACCGTGCCATCTCCTACGAGCAGTACTTC; cdr3_aa: CASSSLRDRAISYEQYF
clone_size: .; j_call: TRBJ2-7; v_call: TRBV14; d_call: .; cdr3_nt: TGTGCCAGCAGCCCCAGGGACGGCTACTACGAGCAGTACTTC; cdr3_aa: CASSPRDGYYEQYF
clone_size: once; j_call: TRBJ2-1; v_call: TRBV28; d_call: .; cdr3_nt: TGTGCCAGCAGCAACGCAGGCTCCTACAATGAGCAGTTCTTC; cdr3_aa: CASSNAGSYNEQFF
clone_size: .; j_call: TRBJ2-6; v_call: TRBV5-1; d_call: .; cdr3_nt: TGCGCCAGCAGCTTGGATGACGGCCCACTCCCCCTCTCTGGGGCCAACGTCCTGACTTTC; cdr3_aa: CASSLDDGPLPLSGANVLTF
clone_size: .; j_call: TRBJ2-7; v_call: TRBV5-6; d_call: TRBD1; cdr3_nt: TGTGCCAGCAGCGCCGGGACAGGGTTAGCCTACGAGCAGTACTTC; cdr3_aa: CASSAGTGLAYEQYF
clone_size: .; j_call: TRBJ2-1; v_call: TRBV19; d_call: .; cdr3_nt: TGTGCCAGTTATGGGGGACTGTCCTACAATGAGCAGTTCTTC; cdr3_aa: CASYGGLSYNEQFF
clone_size: .; j_call: TRBJ2-3; v_call: TRBV7-3; d_call: .; cdr3_nt: TGTGCCAGCAGCCCCCAGAAGGCGGTGAGCACAGATACGCAGTATTTT; cdr3_aa: CASSPQKAVSTDTQYF
clone_size: once; j_call: TRBJ2-3; v_call: TRBV27; d_call: .; cdr3_nt: TGTGCCAGCAGTTTCCAGGGGAGGACAGATACGCAGTATTTT; cdr3_aa: CASSFQGRTDTQYF
clone_size: .; j_call: TRBJ1-2; v_call: TRBV28; d_call: .; cdr3_nt: TGTGCCAGCAGTTTGGGGTTAACTAACTATGGCTACACCTTC; cdr3_aa: CASSLGLTNYGYTF
clone_size: .; j_call: TRBJ1-1; v_call: TRBV18; d_call: TRBD1; cdr3_nt: TGTGCCAGCTCACCGGCCCCCGACAGGGGAATAGGCACTGAAGCTTTCTTT; cdr3_aa: CASSPAPDRGIGTEAFF
clone_size: .; j_call: TRBJ2-7; v_call: TRBV5-4; d_call: .; cdr3_nt: TGTGCCAGCAGCTCCCGGGCTAGCTCCTACGAGCAGTACTTC; cdr3_aa: CASSSRASSYEQYF
clone_size: .; j_call: TRBJ2-3; v_call: TRBV5-1; d_call: TRBD2; cdr3_nt: TGCGCCAGCAGCTCCGGACTAGCGGGAGGTGGAGATACGCAGTATTTT; cdr3_aa: CASSSGLAGGGDTQYF
clone_size: .; j_call: TRBJ2-6; v_call: TRBV27; d_call: .; cdr3_nt: TGTGCCACCGCCCCGCAGGGCGGGTCTGGGGCCAACGTCCTGACTTTC; cdr3_aa: CATAPQGGSGANVLTF
clone_size: once; j_call: TRBJ2-2; v_call: TRBV5-1; d_call: .; cdr3_nt: TGCGCCAGCAGCTTAGGGACTCGTGGGACCGGGGAGCTGTTTTTT; cdr3_aa: CASSLGTRGTGELFF
clone_size: .; j_call: TRBJ2-3; v_call: TRBV2; d_call: TRBD1; cdr3_nt: TGTGCCAGCAGTGGGAGACAGGGGGAGAGCACAGATACGCAGTATTTT; cdr3_aa: CASSGRQGESTDTQYF
clone_size: .; j_call: TRBJ2-3; v_call: TRBV6-5; d_call: TRBD1; cdr3_nt: TGTGCCAGCAGTTCCTGGGGGACAGGGCCCACAGATACGCAGTATTTT; cdr3_aa: CASSSWGTGPTDTQYF
clone_size: .; j_call: TRBJ2-7; v_call: TRBV11-2; d_call: TRBD2; cdr3_nt: TGTGCCAGCAGCCACAAGCGGGAGAGACTCCACGAGCAGTACTTC; cdr3_aa: CASSHKRERLHEQYF
clone_size: .; j_call: TRBJ1-1; v_call: TRBV11-2; d_call: .; cdr3_nt: TGTGCCAGCAGTTCAACCGGGGGGAACACTGAAGCTTTCTTT; cdr3_aa: CASSSTGGNTEAFF
clone_size: .; j_call: TRBJ2-2; v_call: TRBV2; d_call: TRBD1; cdr3_nt: TGTGCCAGCAGGCCGGGACAGACTCTGGCCGGGGAGCTGTTTTTT; cdr3_aa: CASRPGQTLAGELFF
clone_size: .; j_call: TRBJ1-5; v_call: TRBV9; d_call: TRBD1; cdr3_nt: TGTGCCAGCAGCGCCCGGACAGGGGAGGATCAGCCCCAGCATTTT; cdr3_aa: CASSARTGEDQPQHF
clone_size: .; j_call: TRBJ1-2; v_call: TRBV9; d_call: TRBD1; cdr3_nt: TGTGCCAGCAGCGTAGATCATGTCGGGACAGGGGGGAAGTATGGCTACACCTTC; cdr3_aa: CASSVDHVGTGGKYGYTF
clone_size: .; j_call: TRBJ2-1; v_call: TRBV27; d_call: TRBD2; cdr3_nt: TGTGCCAGCAGTGCGCGACTAGCGGGAGCCAGTAATGAGCAGTTCTTC; cdr3_aa: CASSARLAGASNEQFF
clone_size: .; j_call: TRBJ2-7; v_call: TRBV5-5; d_call: .; cdr3_nt: TGTGCCAGCAGCTTGGTCCCGGGGACCTACGAGCAGTACTTC; cdr3_aa: CASSLVPGTYEQYF
clone_size: .; j_call: TRBJ1-4; v_call: TRBV18; d_call: .; cdr3_nt: TGTGCCAGCTCACCGATACCGAATAATGAAAAACTGTTTTTT; cdr3_aa: CASSPIPNNEKLFF
clone_size: .; j_call: TRBJ2-3; v_call: TRBV11-2; d_call: .; cdr3_nt: TGTGCCAGCAGCCGAACTAGGGATAGGAATACGCAGTATTTT; cdr3_aa: CASSRTRDRNTQYF
clone_size: many; j_call: TRBJ2-7; v_call: TRBV7-2; d_call: TRBD2; cdr3_nt: TGTGCCAGCAGCCCCAGCGGGAAGACCTCCTACGAGCAGTACTTC; cdr3_aa: CASSPSGKTSYEQYF
clone_size: .; j_call: TRBJ2-7; v_call: TRBV27; d_call: .; cdr3_nt: TGTGCCAGCAGTTTAGGCACCGAGGCCTTTTACGAGCAGTACTTC; cdr3_aa: CASSLGTEAFYEQYF
clone_size: .; j_call: TRBJ1-1; v_call: TRBV18; d_call: .; cdr3_nt: TGTGCCAGCTCACCAAGGGCACAGGGTCCCGTGTCCGAAGCTTTCTTT; cdr3_aa: CASSPRAQGPVSEAFF